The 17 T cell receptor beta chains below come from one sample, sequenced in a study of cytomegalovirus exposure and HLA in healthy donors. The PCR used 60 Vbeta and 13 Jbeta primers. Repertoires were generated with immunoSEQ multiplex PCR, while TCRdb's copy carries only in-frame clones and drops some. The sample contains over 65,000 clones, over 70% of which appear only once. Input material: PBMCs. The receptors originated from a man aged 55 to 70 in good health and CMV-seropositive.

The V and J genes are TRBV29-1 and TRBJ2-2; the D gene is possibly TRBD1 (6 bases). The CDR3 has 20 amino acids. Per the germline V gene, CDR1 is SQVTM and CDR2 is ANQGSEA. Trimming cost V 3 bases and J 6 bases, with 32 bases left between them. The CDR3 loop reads CSVEAPDSPFRDGFSGELFF. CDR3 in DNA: TGCAGCGTTGAGGCCCCGGACAGTCCTTTCCGGGACGGATTTTCCGGGGAGCTGTTTTTT.

The CDR3 is CASDRGGSRDNEQFF. The CDR3 DNA reads TGCGCCAGCGATCGGGGCGGGAGTAGGGACAATGAGCAGTTCTTC. The V gene is TRBV5-1, the J gene TRBJ2-1, with 7 bases lining up with TRBD2. Germline CDR1 and CDR2: SGHRS and YFSETQ. The CDR3 has 15 amino acids. V shed 7 bases and J 5 bases; nucleotides not matched to a gene: 12. The full variable domain, its missing parts supplied by reference TRBV5-1 and TRBJ2-1, is KAGVTQTPRYLIKTRGQQVTLSCSPISGHRSVSWYQQTPGQGLQFLFEYFSETQRNKGNFPGRFSGRQFSNSRSEMNVSTLELGDSALYLCASDRGGSRDNEQFFGPGTRLTVL.

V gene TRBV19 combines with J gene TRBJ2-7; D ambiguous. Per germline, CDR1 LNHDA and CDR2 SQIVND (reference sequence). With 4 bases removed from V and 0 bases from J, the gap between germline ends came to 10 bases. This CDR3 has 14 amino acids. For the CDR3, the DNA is TGTGCCAGTAGTAAACAAGATAACTCCTACGAGCAGTACTTC. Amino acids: CASSKQDNSYEQYF.

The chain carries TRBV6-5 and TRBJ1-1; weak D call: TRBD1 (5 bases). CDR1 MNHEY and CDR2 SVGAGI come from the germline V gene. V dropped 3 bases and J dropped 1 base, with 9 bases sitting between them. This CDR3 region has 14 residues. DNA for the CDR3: TGTGCCAGCAGTTATCAAAGGGGGAACACTGAAGCTTTCTTT. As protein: CASSYQRGNTEAFF.

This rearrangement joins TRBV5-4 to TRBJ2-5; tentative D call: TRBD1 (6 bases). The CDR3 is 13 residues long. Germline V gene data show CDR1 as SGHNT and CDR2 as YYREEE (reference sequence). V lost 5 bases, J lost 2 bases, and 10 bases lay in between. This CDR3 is CASSRQDQETQYF. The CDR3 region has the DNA TGTGCCAGCAGTCGACAGGATCAAGAGACCCAGTACTTC. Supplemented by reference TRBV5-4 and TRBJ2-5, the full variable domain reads ETGVTQSPTHLIKTRGQQVTLRCSSQSGHNTVSWYQQALGQGPQFIFQYYREEENGRGNFPPRFSGLQFPNYSSELNVNALELDDSALYLCASSRQDQETQYFGPGTRLLVL.

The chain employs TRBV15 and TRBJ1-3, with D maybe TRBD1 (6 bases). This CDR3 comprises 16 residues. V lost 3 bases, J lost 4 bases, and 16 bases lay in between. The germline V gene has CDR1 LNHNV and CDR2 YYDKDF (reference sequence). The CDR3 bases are TGTGCCACCAGCAGCAACAGGGCCGAATCCGGAAACACCATATATTTT. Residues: CATSSNRAESGNTIYF.

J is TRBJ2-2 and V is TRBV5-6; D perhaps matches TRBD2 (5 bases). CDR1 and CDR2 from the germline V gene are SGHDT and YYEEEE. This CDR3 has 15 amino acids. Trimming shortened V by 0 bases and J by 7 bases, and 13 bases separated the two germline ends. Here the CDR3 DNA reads TGTGCCAGCAGCTTGGTGGGAGTCTCGATCGGGGAGCTGTTTTTT. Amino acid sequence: CASSLVGVSIGELFF.

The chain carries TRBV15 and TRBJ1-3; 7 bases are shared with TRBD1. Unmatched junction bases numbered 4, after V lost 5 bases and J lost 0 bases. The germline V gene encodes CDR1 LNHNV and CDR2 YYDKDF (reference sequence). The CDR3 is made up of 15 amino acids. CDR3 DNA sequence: TGTGCCACCAGCGTGGGACAGAACTCTGGAAACACCATATATTTT. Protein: CATSVGQNSGNTIYF.

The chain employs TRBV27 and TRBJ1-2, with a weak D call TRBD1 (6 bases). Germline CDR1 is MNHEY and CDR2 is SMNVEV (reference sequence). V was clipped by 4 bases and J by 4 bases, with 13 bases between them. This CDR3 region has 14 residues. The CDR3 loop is CASSSQGTFYGYTF. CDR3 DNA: TGTGCCAGCAGTTCCCAGGGGACCTTCTATGGCTACACCTTC.

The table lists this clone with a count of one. The CDR3 spells CAIRNQQENTEAFF. DNA of the CDR3: TGTGCCATCAGAAACCAACAGGAGAACACTGAAGCTTTCTTT. The J gene is TRBJ1-1, the V gene TRBV10-3, with D tentatively TRBD1 (5 bases). This CDR3 has 14 residues. Trimming cost V 6 bases and J 1 base, with 12 bases left between them. Germline V gene lookup returns CDR1 ENHRY and CDR2 SYGVKD.

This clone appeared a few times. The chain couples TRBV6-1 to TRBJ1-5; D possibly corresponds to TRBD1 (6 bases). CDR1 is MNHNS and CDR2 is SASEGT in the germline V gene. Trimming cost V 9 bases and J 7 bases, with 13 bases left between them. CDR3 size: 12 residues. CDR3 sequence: CASSKGTQPQHF. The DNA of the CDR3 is TGTGCCAGTTCGAAGGGGACACAGCCCCAGCATTTT.

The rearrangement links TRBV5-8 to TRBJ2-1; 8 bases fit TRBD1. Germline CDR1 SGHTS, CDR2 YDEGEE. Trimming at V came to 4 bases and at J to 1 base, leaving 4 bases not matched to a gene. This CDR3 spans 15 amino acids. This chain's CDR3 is CASSIDRGSYNEQFF. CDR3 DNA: TGTGCCAGCAGCATTGACAGGGGTTCCTACAATGAGCAGTTCTTC. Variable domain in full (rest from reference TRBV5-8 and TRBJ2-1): EAGVTQSPTHLIKTRGQQATLRCSPISGHTSVYWYQQALGLGLQFLLWYDEGEERNRGNFPPRFSGRQFPNYSSELNVNALELEDSALYLCASSIDRGSYNEQFFGPGTRLTVL.

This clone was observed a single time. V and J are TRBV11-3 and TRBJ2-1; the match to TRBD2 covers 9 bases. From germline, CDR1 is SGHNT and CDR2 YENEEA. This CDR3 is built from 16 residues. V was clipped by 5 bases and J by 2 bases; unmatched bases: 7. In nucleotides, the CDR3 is TGTGCCAGCAGCCCCGGTCGCGGGAGGGCCTACAATGAGCAGTTCTTC. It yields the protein CASSPGRGRAYNEQFF. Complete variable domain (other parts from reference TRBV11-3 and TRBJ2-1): EAGVVQSPRYKIIEKKQPVAFWCNPISGHNTLYWYLQNLGQGPELLIRYENEEAVDDSQLPKDRFSAERLKGVDSTLKIQPAELGDSAVYLCASSPGRGRAYNEQFFGPGTRLTVL.

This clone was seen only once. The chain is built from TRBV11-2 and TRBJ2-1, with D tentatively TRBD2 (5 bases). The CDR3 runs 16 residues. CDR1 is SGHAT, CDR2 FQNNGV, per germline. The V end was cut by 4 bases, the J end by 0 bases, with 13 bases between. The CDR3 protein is CASSSATGSSYNEQFF. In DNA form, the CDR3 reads TGTGCCAGCAGCTCGGCAACTGGGAGCTCCTACAATGAGCAGTTCTTC.

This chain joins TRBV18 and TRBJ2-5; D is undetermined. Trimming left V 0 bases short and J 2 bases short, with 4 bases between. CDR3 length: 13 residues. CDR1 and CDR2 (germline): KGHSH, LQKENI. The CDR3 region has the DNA TGTGCCAGCTCACCACCCCATCAAGAGACCCAGTACTTC. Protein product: CASSPPHQETQYF. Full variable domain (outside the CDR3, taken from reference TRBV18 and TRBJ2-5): NAGVMQNPRHLVRRRGQEARLRCSPMKGHSHVYWYRQLPEEGLKFMVYLQKENIIDESGMPKERFSAEFPKEGPSILRIQQVVRGDSAAYFCASSPPHQETQYFGPGTRLLVL.

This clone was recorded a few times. The CDR3 here is CASSQDEGGSYEQYF. In DNA form, the CDR3 reads TGCGCCAGCAGCCAAGATGAGGGAGGGAGCTACGAGCAGTACTTC. This chain uses TRBV4-1 with TRBJ2-7; 7 bases map to TRBD2. The CDR3 totals 15 residues. V lost 0 bases and J lost 3; bases outside the gene matches: 5. CDR1 MGHRA and CDR2 YSYEKL come from the germline V gene.

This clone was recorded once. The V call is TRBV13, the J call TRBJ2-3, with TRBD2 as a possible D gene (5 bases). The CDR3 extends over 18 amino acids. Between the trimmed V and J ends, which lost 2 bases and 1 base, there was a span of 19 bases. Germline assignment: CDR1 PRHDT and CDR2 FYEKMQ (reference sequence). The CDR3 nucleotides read TGTGCCAGCAGCTTACGGGCTGGGTCGGGGAGACGCACAGATACGCAGTATTTT. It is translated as CASSLRAGSGRRTDTQYF.